This passage covers 5 T cell receptor beta chains from one sample sequenced in a study of blood T cell repertoires in COVID-19. Some clones are missing from TCRdb's copy, which holds only in-frame ones; the method was immunoSEQ multiplex PCR. The top ten hold about 7.6% of the sample, which has around 250,000 clones, around 90% seen once. Sequencing input: peripheral blood. The receptors stem from a woman between 70 and 85 years old with active or convalescent COVID-19.

The V call is TRBV25-1, the J call TRBJ1-2; 8 positions match TRBD1. The ends lost 2 bases at V and 2 bases at J; junction bases unmatched: 1. From germline, CDR1 is MGHDK and CDR2 SYGVNS. This CDR3 has 14 residues. Here the CDR3 DNA reads TGTGCCAGCAGTGAAGGACAGGGCAACTATGGCTACACCTTC. Amino acids: CASSEGQGNYGYTF.

The V gene is TRBV29-1, the J gene TRBJ2-7; D remains unclear. V was shortened by 4 bases and J by 4 bases, with 14 bases between the two germline ends. CDR1 is SQVTM and CDR2 is ANQGSEA in the germline V gene. The CDR3 consists of 13 residues. CDR3 DNA: TGCAGCGTTGCACCCAGGTACGAATACGAGCAGTACTTC. Translated, it gives CSVAPRYEYEQYF.

This sequence joins TRBV2 and TRBJ1-2, with TRBD1 identical over 8 bases. This CDR3 contains 18 residues. V was pared by 1 base and J by 7 bases, with 17 bases of the junction left unmatched. Germline lookup yields CDR1 SNHLY and CDR2 FYNNEI. CDR3 in amino acids: CASSEVGRMGQGAVGYTF. The CDR3 DNA reads TGTGCCAGCAGTGAAGTTGGGAGGATGGGGCAGGGGGCGGTTGGCTACACCTTC.

The chain is built from TRBV4-3 and TRBJ1-2; D is unresolved. The CDR3 is 15 residues long. V was cut by 0 bases and J by 4 bases, with 12 bases left in between. Per the germline V gene, CDR1 is LGHNA and CDR2 is YSLEER. This chain's CDR3 is CASSQDRSRPYGYTF. Here the CDR3 DNA reads TGCGCCAGCAGCCAAGATCGTAGCCGCCCCTATGGCTACACCTTC.

This clone has only a few counts. This chain uses TRBV6-6 with TRBJ1-6; no definite D call. The germline V gene encodes CDR1 MNHNY and CDR2 SVGAGI (reference sequence). Trimming removed 7 bases at V and 9 bases at J, with 10 bases between. The CDR3 contains 12 residues. CDR3 protein: CASTLAGSPLHF. CDR3 DNA sequence: TGTGCCAGCACCCTTGCAGGTTCACCCCTCCACTTT.